What follows are 17 T cell receptor beta chains derived from one specimen sequenced in a study of shared clonotypes between healthy human individuals. CD8 cells classed as naive were CD45RO-negative and positively selected for CCR7, excluding terminally differentiated effector memory CD45RA+ cells. Clones were sequenced by immunoSEQ multiplex PCR, and TCRdb holds only the in-frame ones, with some missing. Among nearly 2 million clones listed, approximately 95% were seen once. Sequencing input: naive CD8+ T cells sorted from blood. The origin of the receptors is a man aged 18 to 29 in good health.

This chain uses TRBV19 with TRBJ2-5; a possible D gene is TRBD1 (6 bases). The ends were cut back, 1 base at V and 1 base at J, with 10 bases in the middle. CDR3 size: 15 residues. Germline values: CDR1 LNHDA, CDR2 SQIVND (reference sequence). CDR3: CASSIADRSQETQYF. CDR3 DNA: TGTGCCAGTAGTATAGCCGACAGGAGCCAAGAGACCCAGTACTTC.

The chain employs TRBV6-1 and TRBJ1-2; 9 bases are shared with TRBD1. Losses at the gene ends were 4 bases for V and 4 bases for J; bases not matched to a gene: 10. The CDR3 extends over 16 amino acids. Germline V lookup: CDR1 MNHNS, CDR2 SASEGT. In nucleotides, the CDR3 is TGTGCCAGCAGTGTATCGGGACAGGGCTTGATCTATGGCTACACCTTC. It encodes CASSVSGQGLIYGYTF.

V is TRBV4-3 and J is TRBJ2-3; D unresolved. The V gene's germline CDR1 is LGHNA and CDR2 YSLEER. V shed 1 base and J shed 1 base, with 9 bases lying between them. CDR3 size: 15 residues. This CDR3 reads CASSQGPQGTDTQYF. The CDR3 region has the DNA TGCGCCAGCAGCCAAGGTCCCCAGGGCACAGATACGCAGTATTTT.

To note about this clone: Other DNA sequences in the sample encode the same CDR3. This chain links TRBV7-2 with TRBJ2-7, with unresolved D. Trimming took off 2 bases at V and 3 bases at J, with 5 bases between the two ends. Per germline, CDR1 SGHTA and CDR2 FQGNSA. CDR3 length equals 12 residues. CDR3 in amino acids: CASSLTLYEQYF. For the CDR3, the DNA is TGTGCCAGCAGCTTAACTCTCTACGAGCAGTACTTC. Complete variable domain (other parts from reference TRBV7-2 and TRBJ2-7): GAGVSQSPSNKVTEKGKDVELRCDPISGHTALYWYRQSLGQGLEFLIYFQGNSAPDKSGLPSDRFSAERTGGSVSTLTIQRTQQEDSAVYLCASSLTLYEQYFGPGTRLTVT.

This rearrangement joins TRBV6-1 to TRBJ1-1, with D possibly TRBD1 on 5 matching bases. Between the trimmed V and J ends, which lost 6 bases and 4 bases, there was a span of 15 bases. This CDR3 is built from 14 residues. Germline CDR1 is MNHNS and CDR2 is SASEGT. CDR3 bases: TGTGCCAGCAGGGGCACCAGGGATGGCACTGAAGCTTTCTTT. Protein sequence: CASRGTRDGTEAFF.

The J gene is TRBJ2-7, the V gene TRBV9; D possibly corresponds to TRBD1 (5 bases). Germline V lookup: CDR1 SGDLS, CDR2 YYNGEE. The CDR3 runs 14 residues. The V end was cut by 0 bases, the J end by 4 bases, with 11 bases between. The CDR3 region has the DNA TGTGCCAGCAGCGTAGATGAAAGGGGTTACGAGCAGTACTTC. As protein: CASSVDERGYEQYF.

The genes are TRBV4-3 and TRBJ2-7; D not certain. The CDR3 has 13 amino acids. V was shortened by 2 bases and J by 2 bases, with 7 bases between the two germline ends. Germline V gene data show CDR1 as LGHNA and CDR2 as YSLEER. CDR3 DNA sequence: TGCGCCAGCAGCCAATCCAGCGCCTACGAGCAGTACTTC. Translating gives CASSQSSAYEQYF.

V usage is TRBV6-1 and J usage is TRBJ2-7; TRBD2 is a possible D gene (6 bases). Germline CDR1 is MNHNS and CDR2 is SASEGT. Trimming cost V 5 bases and J 3 bases, with 14 bases left between them. CDR3 length equals 14 residues. The CDR3 DNA is TGTGCCAGCAGTCCTGTGGGGGGAAACTACGAGCAGTACTTC. It translates to CASSPVGGNYEQYF.

This clone was seen a single time. This probably arose from a read error, given a far larger clone one base away. The chain employs TRBV7-8 and TRBJ2-1; 9 bases match TRBD1. The ends lost 1 base at V and 8 bases at J; junction bases unmatched: 0. The CDR3 sequence is 13 residues long. Germline assignment: CDR1 SGHVS and CDR2 FQNEAQ. The CDR3 DNA follows: TGTGCCAGCAGCTTAGGGACAGGGGATGAGCAGTTCTTC. It codes for CASSLGTGDEQFF.

This sequence joins TRBV6-5 and TRBJ1-5, with unresolved D. The germline V gene encodes CDR1 MNHEY and CDR2 SVGAGI. The germline V and J ends were trimmed by 10 bases and 0 bases, with 13 bases remaining between them. The CDR3 is 14 residues long. The CDR3 spells CATTSGNSNQPQHF. CDR3 DNA sequence: TGTGCCACCACTTCTGGGAATAGCAATCAGCCCCAGCATTTT.

The gene calls are TRBV5-4 and TRBJ2-7; 9 bases are shared with TRBD2. Per germline, CDR1 SGHNT and CDR2 YYREEE (reference sequence). This CDR3 comprises 15 residues. V was clipped by 2 bases and J by 4 bases; unmatched bases: 7. The CDR3 nucleotides read TGTGCCAGCAGCTTTAGCGGGGGCCCCATGTACGAGCAGTACTTC. This gives the protein CASSFSGGPMYEQYF.

This clone is a singleton in its sample. The rearrangement joins TRBV30 to TRBJ2-7; TRBD2 is a possible D gene (6 bases). Trimming removed 4 bases from V and 0 bases from J, with 10 bases in between. Per germline, CDR1 GTSNPN and CDR2 SVGIG (reference sequence). The CDR3 totals 13 residues. In DNA, the CDR3 is TGTGCCTGGATGGACGGGAGCTCCTACGAGCAGTACTTC. It codes for CAWMDGSSYEQYF.

The chain is built from TRBV7-8 and TRBJ2-3; 11 positions agree with TRBD1. V shed 10 bases, J shed 6 bases, and the junction held 24 bases outside the gene matches. The CDR3 totals 19 residues. The V gene's germline CDR1 is SGHVS and CDR2 FQNEAQ. The CDR3 sequence is CATPEAGQGAARAFDTQYF. The DNA for the CDR3 is TGTGCCACCCCCGAGGCCGGACAGGGGGCAGCCAGGGCCTTCGATACGCAGTATTTT.

The J gene is TRBJ2-5, the V gene TRBV7-9; the D is unclear. The CDR3 sequence is 13 residues long. Trimming left V 1 base short and J 5 bases short, with 8 bases between. Per the germline V gene, CDR1 is SEHNR and CDR2 is FQNEAQ (reference sequence). DNA of the CDR3: TGTGCCAGCAGCTTAGACAGCCACGAGACCCAGTACTTC. This codes for CASSLDSHETQYF.

The chain recombines TRBV20-1 with TRBJ2-7, with TRBD1 identical over 7 bases. The CDR3 covers 11 residues. Germline V lookup: CDR1 DFQATT, CDR2 SNEGSKA (reference sequence). Trimming removed 6 bases from V and 7 bases from J; junction bases left unmatched: 6. Here the CDR3 DNA reads TGCAGTGCCAGACAGGGAGAGGAGCAGTACTTC. As protein: CSARQGEEQYF.

Note on this clone: This CDR3 is also generated by other DNA sequences in the sample. The chain recombines TRBV6-5 with TRBJ2-7, with D possibly matching TRBD2 (5 bases). V was cut by 5 bases and J by 5 bases, with 7 bases left in between. The CDR3 covers 11 residues. CDR1 is MNHEY and CDR2 is SVGAGI in the germline V gene. CDR3 sequence (DNA): TGTGCCAGCAGTGAGGGCCACGAGCAGTACTTC. Its protein is CASSEGHEQYF.

This clone has only one observation. The chain recombines TRBV4-3 with TRBJ2-3; TRBD1 is a possible D gene (5 bases). CDR3 length: 15 residues. Trimming took 1 base from V and 2 from J, leaving 10 bases between them. CDR1 is LGHNA and CDR2 is YSLEER in the germline V gene. This chain's CDR3 is CASSQVRGDTDTQYF. The CDR3 DNA reads as TGCGCCAGCAGCCAAGTAAGGGGCGACACAGATACGCAGTATTTT.